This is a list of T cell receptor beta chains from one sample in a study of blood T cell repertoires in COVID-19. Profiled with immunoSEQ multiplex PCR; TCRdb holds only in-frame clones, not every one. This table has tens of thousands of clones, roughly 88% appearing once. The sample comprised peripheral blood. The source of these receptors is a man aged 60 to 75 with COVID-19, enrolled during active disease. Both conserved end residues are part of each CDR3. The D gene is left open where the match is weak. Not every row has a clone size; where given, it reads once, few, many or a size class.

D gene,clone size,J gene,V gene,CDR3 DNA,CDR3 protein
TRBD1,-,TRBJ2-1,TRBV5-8,TGTGCCAGCAGCGGGACAGGGGGCCCCTCCAATGAGCAGTTCTTC,CASSGTGGPSNEQFF
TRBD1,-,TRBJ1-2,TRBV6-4,TGTGCCAGCAGCCGACAAGCAGGGGGCGCGTATGGCTACACCTTC,CASSRQAGGAYGYTF
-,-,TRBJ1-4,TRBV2,TGTGCCAGCAAGGGGGAACATAATGAAAAACTGTTTTTT,CASKGEHNEKLFF
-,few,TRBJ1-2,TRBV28,TGTGCCAGCAGTTTAGTCCTCCGTGGCTACACCTTC,CASSLVLRGYTF
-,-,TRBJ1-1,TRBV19,TGTGCCAGTAGGCAAACCGGGATGAACACTGAAGCTTTCTTT,CASRQTGMNTEAFF
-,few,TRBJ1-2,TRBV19,TGTGCCAGTAGTATAAACCAGTCACCTAACTATGGCTACACCTTC,CASSINQSPNYGYTF
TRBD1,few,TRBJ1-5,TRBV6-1,TGTGCCAGCAGTGAGTCAAGGGGGCGCGGCAATCAGCCCCAGCATTTT,CASSESRGRGNQPQHF
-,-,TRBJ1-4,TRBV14,TGTGCCAGCAGCCAAGAGAGTGAAAAACTGTTTTTT,CASSQESEKLFF
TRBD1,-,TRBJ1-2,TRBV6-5,TGTGCCAGCAGTTACCGGGACAGGGACTATGGCTACACCTTC,CASSYRDRDYGYTF
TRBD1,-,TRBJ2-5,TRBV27,TGTGCCAGCAGTAAAACAGGGGGCTATGAGACCCAGTACTTC,CASSKTGGYETQYF
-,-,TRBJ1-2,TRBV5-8,TGTGCCAGCAGCCAAACGACCGGGAGGGGCTACACCTTC,CASSQTTGRGYTF
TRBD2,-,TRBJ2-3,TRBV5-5,TGTGCCAGCAGCTTTAATGAGGGGACTAGCGTTAGCACAGATACGCAGTATTTT,CASSFNEGTSVSTDTQYF
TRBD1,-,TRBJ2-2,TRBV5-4,TGTGCCAGCAGCCCCAGGACAGGGGGCTTTTCCACCGGGGAGCTGTTTTTT,CASSPRTGGFSTGELFF
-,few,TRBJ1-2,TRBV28,TGTGCCAGCACCATGGGGGGGCTCAGGGTTAGCTATGGCTACACCTTC,CASTMGGLRVSYGYTF
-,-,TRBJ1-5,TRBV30,TGTGCCTGGAGTTCGCCGATGGGTTTCGGGCAGCCCCAGCATTTT,CAWSSPMGFGQPQHF
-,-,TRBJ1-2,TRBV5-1,TGCGCCAGCAGCTTGGAATGGGAGAACTATGGCTACACCTTC,CASSLEWENYGYTF
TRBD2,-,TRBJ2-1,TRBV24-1,TGTGCCACCAGTGATTATAGCGGGAGTAATGAGCAGTTCTTC,CATSDYSGSNEQFF
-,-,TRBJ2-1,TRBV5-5,TGTGCCAGCAGCGTGGACAATCTTTCTTACAATGAGCAGTTCTTC,CASSVDNLSYNEQFF
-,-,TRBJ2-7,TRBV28,TGTGCCACAGGAAGAGCCGACACCTACGAGCAGTACTTC,CATGRADTYEQYF
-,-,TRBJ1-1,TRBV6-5,TGTGCCAGCAGACAGGGACGAACTGAAGCTTTCTTT,CASRQGRTEAFF
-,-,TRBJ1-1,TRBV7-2,TGTGCCAGCAGCTTAGGGGGCAGGCCGAACACTGAAGCTTTCTTT,CASSLGGRPNTEAFF
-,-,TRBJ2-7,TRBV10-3,TGTGCCATCAGTGACGTACCTAGGAGCTCCTACGAGCAGTACTTC,CAISDVPRSSYEQYF
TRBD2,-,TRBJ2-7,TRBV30,TGTGCCTGGAGTGTAGGCGGGACTAGGGCCTACGAGCAGTACTTC,CAWSVGGTRAYEQYF
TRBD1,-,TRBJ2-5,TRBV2,TGTGCCAGCAGTGGAACCGGAACAGGGGAAGGAGAGACCCAGTACTTC,CASSGTGTGEGETQYF
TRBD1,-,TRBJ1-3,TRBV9,TGTGCCAGCAGCATACCGGGACAGGGCCCTGGAAACACCATATATTTT,CASSIPGQGPGNTIYF
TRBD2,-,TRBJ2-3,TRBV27,TGTGCCAGCAGCACCCCTAGCGGGAGCACAGATACGCAGTATTTT,CASSTPSGSTDTQYF
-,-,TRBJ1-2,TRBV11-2,TGTGCCAGCAGCACCGTACTGCGGGGTAGTGACTATGGCTACACCTTC,CASSTVLRGSDYGYTF
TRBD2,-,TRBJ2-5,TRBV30,TGTGCCTGGAGTCCACGGGGGAGCGGGAGGGAGACCCAGTACTTC,CAWSPRGSGRETQYF
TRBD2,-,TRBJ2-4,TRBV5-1,TGCGCCAGCAGCTTGGCCCTCGGGAGGGGAAACATTCAGTACTTC,CASSLALGRGNIQYF
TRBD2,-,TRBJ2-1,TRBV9,TGTGCCAGCAGCGACCGGACTAGCGGGAGCTACAATGAGCAGTTCTTC,CASSDRTSGSYNEQFF
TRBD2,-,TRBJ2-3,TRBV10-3,TGTGCCTCCGCCCCGGGGGGTCCAGATACGCAGTATTTT,CASAPGGPDTQYF
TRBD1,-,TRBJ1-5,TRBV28,TGTGCCAGCAGCAAACAGGGGAGGAACCATCAGCCCCAGCATTTT,CASSKQGRNHQPQHF
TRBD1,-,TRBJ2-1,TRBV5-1,TGCGCCAGCAGTTTAAACCCGACAGGGGGCCAATACAATGAGCAGTTCTTC,CASSLNPTGGQYNEQFF
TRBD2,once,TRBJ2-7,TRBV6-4,TGTGCCAGCCGGACTAGCGGACAGTTCGAGCAGTACTTC,CASRTSGQFEQYF
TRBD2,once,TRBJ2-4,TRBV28,TGTGCCAGCAGTTCTGGGGGAGGGGTAGCCAAAAACATTCAGTACTTC,CASSSGGGVAKNIQYF